The 20 T cell receptor beta chains given below trace back to one sample, sequenced in a study of human T cells and chemical hapten exposure. The template was total RNA from unfractionated whole blood. Individual cDNA molecules received unique molecular identifiers in the library. Each CDR3 protein is one row after TCRdb ran MiXCR on the reads. Counted here are around 120,000 distinct CDR3 sequences, 8% to 9.5% occurring once; the ten biggest clones make up approximately 1.4%. Sequenced sample: whole blood. The receptor source for this set is a human donor in good health. Some clones in this sample may be carry-over from other donors' samples.

This clonotype was found many times. V is TRBV29-1 and J is TRBJ1-5; D is ambiguous. The V gene's germline CDR1 is SQVTM and CDR2 ANQGSEA. The CDR3 length is 13 residues. The V end lost 2 bases, the J end lost 2 bases, and 7 bases lay between the germline ends. CDR3 residues: CSVETGGNQPQHF. CDR3 DNA sequence: TGCAGCGTTGAAACCGGGGGCAATCAGCCCCAGCATTTT.

J is TRBJ2-7 and V is TRBV20-1; TRBD2 matches 8 bases. CDR3 length equals 12 residues. With V trimmed by 8 bases and J by 6 bases, 9 bases remained unmatched. The germline CDR1 and CDR2 sequences are DFQATT and SNEGSKA (reference sequence). The CDR3 reads CSIGTRMGEQYF. The CDR3 DNA sequence: TGCAGTATAGGGACTAGGATGGGCGAGCAGTACTTC.

This clonotype showed up many times. This rearrangement joins TRBV6-5 to TRBJ2-2; a possible D gene is TRBD1 (7 bases). Trimming cost V 0 bases and J 0 bases, with 14 bases left between them. The CDR3 contains 18 residues. Germline values: CDR1 MNHEY, CDR2 SVGAGI. In DNA, the CDR3 is TGTGCCAGCAGTTACTCGATGGGCAGGGGGGCGAACACCGGGGAGCTGTTTTTT. Translation: CASSYSMGRGANTGELFF.

The CDR3 loop reads CASSQQTPRTGDNEQFF. The CDR3 nucleotides read TGTGCCAGCAGCCAACAAACCCCCCGGACAGGGGACAATGAGCAGTTCTTC. The chain combines TRBV11-2 with TRBJ2-1, with 9 bases identical to TRBD1. V dropped 5 bases and J dropped 5; count of bases not matched to a gene: 13. The CDR3 length is 17 residues. Germline assignment: CDR1 SGHAT and CDR2 FQNNGV.

On this clonotype itself: A read error may be the cause here, since a much bigger clone is one base away. V is TRBV7-9 and J is TRBJ2-1; tentatively, D is TRBD1 (5 bases). There are 11 residues in the CDR3. Germline loops: CDR1 SEHNR, CDR2 FQNEAQ (reference sequence). V was pared by 3 bases and J by 13 bases, with 10 bases between. The CDR3 protein is CASSFQGGQFF. The CDR3 coding sequence is TGTGCCAGCAGCTTCCAGGGTGGCCAGTTCTTC.

This clonotype was seen repeatedly, ten times or more. The V call is TRBV5-6, the J call TRBJ2-1; D is unclear. Germline loops: CDR1 SGHDT, CDR2 YYEEEE. There are 13 residues in the CDR3. Trimming left V 2 bases short and J 9 bases short, with 12 bases between. CDR3 sequence: CASSLSPGSEQFF. As DNA, the CDR3 is TGTGCCAGCAGCTTAAGTCCCGGCAGTGAGCAGTTCTTC. Combining the CDR3 with reference TRBV5-6 and TRBJ2-1 gives the whole variable domain DAGVTQSPTHLIKTRGQQVTLRCSPKSGHDTVSWYQQALGQGPQFIFQYYEEEERQRGNFPDRFSGHQFPNYSSELNVNALLLGDSALYLCASSLSPGSEQFFGPGTRLTVL.

The chain has TRBV20-1 and TRBJ1-1; D possibly corresponds to TRBD1 (6 bases). Germline lookup yields CDR1 DFQATT and CDR2 SNEGSKA (reference sequence). The CDR3 sequence is 12 residues long. Trimming pared 1 base from V and 11 bases from J, leaving 14 bases between. The CDR3 region is CSARGTVLYAFF. CDR3 sequence (DNA): TGCAGTGCTAGAGGGACAGTTTTATACGCTTTCTTT.

V and J are TRBV15 and TRBJ2-2; D might be TRBD1 (6 bases). V lost 9 bases and J 2 bases, leaving 13 bases between the germline ends. The CDR3 is made up of 14 amino acids. Germline CDR1 reads LNHNV; CDR2 reads YYDKDF (reference sequence). CDR3 in amino acids: CATTSRGNTGELFF. CDR3 DNA sequence: TGTGCCACTACAAGCAGGGGCAACACCGGGGAGCTGTTTTTT.

This clonotype appeared many times. V usage is TRBV12-3 or TRBV12-4 and J usage is TRBJ1-1, with D possibly being TRBD1 (5 bases). The length of the CDR3 is 13 residues. The ends were cut back, 6 bases at V and 3 bases at J, with 11 bases in the middle. CDR3 residues: CASSFGAYTEAFF. The CDR3 DNA reads as TGTGCCAGCAGCTTTGGGGCGTACACTGAAGCTTTCTTT.

The chain uses TRBV2 and TRBJ2-1; 16 bases agree with TRBD2. The ends lost 7 bases at V and 12 bases at J; junction bases unmatched: 12. This CDR3 contains 16 residues. Germline loops: CDR1 SNHLY, CDR2 FYNNEI. The CDR3 sequence: CASTQAGTSGRASQFF. DNA for the CDR3: TGTGCCAGCACCCAGGCCGGGACTAGCGGGAGGGCCTCGCAGTTCTTC.

CDR3 DNA sequence: TGTGCCAGTAGTCCGGGACAGGTGACGAACACCGGGGAGCTGTTTTTT. Protein sequence: CASSPGQVTNTGELFF. V gene TRBV19 combines with J gene TRBJ2-2; 8 bases align to TRBD1. Germline CDR1 is LNHDA and CDR2 is SQIVND (reference sequence). The CDR3 has 16 residues. With V trimmed by 5 bases and J by 0 bases, 5 bases remained unmatched.

Ten or more counts support this clonotype. The chain joins TRBV10-3 to TRBJ2-2; no clear D. CDR1 ENHRY and CDR2 SYGVKD come from the germline V gene. The CDR3 length is 17 residues. Trimming took 0 bases from V and 2 from J, leaving 13 bases between them. CDR3 coding DNA: TGTGCCATCAGTGAGTCGAGTGGAAAGAAAAACACCGGGGAGCTGTTTTTT. Protein sequence: CAISESSGKKNTGELFF.

Regarding this clonotype: A much larger clone is a single base away; this may be a read error. This sequence joins TRBV6-6 and TRBJ2-1; TRBD2 agrees at 13 bases. The germline V gene encodes CDR1 MNHNY and CDR2 SVGAGI (reference sequence). V shed 2 bases and J 8 bases; nucleotides not matched to a gene: 12. The CDR3 extends over 18 amino acids. The CDR3 DNA reads TGTGCCAGCAGTTACCCGGAACTAGCGGGAGGGAAGCGAGATGAGCAGTTCTTC. Its translation is CASSYPELAGGKRDEQFF.

This clonotype has just a few counts. The V gene is TRBV7-9, the J gene TRBJ2-3; 11 positions agree with TRBD2. The V gene end was trimmed by 2 bases and the J gene end by 0 bases; junction bases not matched to a gene: 7. The CDR3 spans 18 residues. Germline assignment: CDR1 SEHNR and CDR2 FQNEAQ (reference sequence). CDR3: CASSLIPGTSGSTDTQYF. DNA for the CDR3: TGTGCCAGCAGCTTAATACCCGGGACTAGCGGAAGCACAGATACGCAGTATTTT.

A few counts support this clonotype. The CDR3 DNA follows: TGTGCCAGCAGCTTGCCTGGGACAGGGAACTATGGCTACACCTTC. It is translated as CASSLPGTGNYGYTF. V gene TRBV5-6 combines with J gene TRBJ1-2; 9 positions match TRBD1. The CDR3 length is 15 residues. The V gene end was trimmed by 1 base and the J gene end by 2 bases; junction bases not matched to a gene: 3. CDR1 SGHDT and CDR2 YYEEEE come from the germline V gene.

The chain is built from TRBV6-2 or TRBV6-3 and TRBJ2-3; 8 bases map to TRBD2. Per germline, CDR1 MNHEY and CDR2 SVGEGT. V was pared by 2 bases and J by 2 bases, with 6 bases of the junction left unmatched. The CDR3 is made up of 16 amino acids. The chain's CDR3 is CASSYRGGGLTDTQYF. CDR3 nucleotides: TGTGCCAGCAGTTACCGGGGGGGGGGCCTCACAGATACGCAGTATTTT.

The CDR3 region has the DNA TGTGCCAGCAGTTTACCCGGGATCCCCGGCTACACCTTC. This codes for CASSLPGIPGYTF. V is TRBV12-3 or TRBV12-4 and J is TRBJ1-2; D not resolved. The CDR3 spans 13 residues. The V end lost 2 bases, the J end lost 8 bases, and 12 bases lay between the germline ends.

As concerns this clonotype: One base away lies a much larger clone, so this may be a sequencing read error. The V and J genes are TRBV3-1 and TRBJ2-7; D is unclear. Germline CDR1 reads LGHDT; CDR2 reads YNNKEL (reference sequence). The CDR3 is 15 amino acids. CDR3 loop: CDSSQEPYSSYEQYF. As DNA, the CDR3 is TGTGACAGCAGCCAAGAGCCATACAGCTCCTACGAGCAGTACTTC.

This clonotype was picked up a small number of times. V usage is TRBV27 and J usage is TRBJ2-7; possible D gene TRBD2, 6 bases. The germline V gene has CDR1 MNHEY and CDR2 SMNVEV (reference sequence). Trimming took 3 bases from V and 7 from J, leaving 10 bases between them. The CDR3 totals 12 residues. The DNA of the CDR3 is TGTGCCAGCAGTTTGCCAGGGAGGGAGCAGTACTTC. It codes for CASSLPGREQYF.

The chain uses TRBV10-2 and TRBJ1-4; TRBD1 matches 9 bases. The CDR3 has 18 residues. Germline CDR1 WSHSY, CDR2 SAAADI. The V gene end was trimmed by 4 bases and the J gene end by 0 bases; junction bases not matched to a gene: 9. CDR3 in amino acids: CASSAWTGAGATNEKLFF. The CDR3, as DNA: TGCGCCAGCAGTGCATGGACAGGGGCGGGAGCAACTAATGAAAAACTGTTTTTT.